Presented here are 24 T cell receptor beta chains from one specimen sequenced in a study of blood T cell repertoires in COVID-19 (dated by TCRdb to the early 2020s). The library was made by the immunoSEQ multiplex PCR assay. As stored in TCRdb, this immuneACCESS dataset retains in-frame rearrangements with V and J assigned. A fraction of the clones does not appear; measured against another copy, unresolved V genes explain less than half of the discrepancy, and the remainder lacks a known reason. This sample gives about 170,000 clones in total; about 85% of them show up just once. The top ten clones comprise 6.9% of the sample. What was sequenced was peripheral blood. These receptors all stem from a man older than 75 with COVID-19, enrolled during active disease.

This clone has only one observation. The V call is TRBV11-2, the J call TRBJ1-3; 8 nucleotides agree with TRBD1. J lost 4 bases, V lost 1 base, and 12 bases had no gene match. From germline, CDR1 is SGHAT and CDR2 FQNNGV. The CDR3 extends over 18 amino acids. The CDR3 loop is CASSLVPPTGVGGNTIYF. CDR3 bases: TGTGCCAGCAGCTTAGTACCCCCGACAGGGGTTGGGGGAAACACCATATATTTT.

The chain recombines TRBV5-8 with TRBJ2-3; maybe TRBD1 (6 bases). V was trimmed by 0 bases and J by 5 bases, leaving 7 bases between them. The V gene's germline CDR1 is SGHTS and CDR2 YDEGEE. The length of the CDR3 is 13 residues. CDR3 in amino acids: CASSLGGQDTQYF. CDR3 in DNA: TGTGCCAGCAGCTTGGGGGGACAAGATACGCAGTATTTT. Supplemented by reference TRBV5-8 and TRBJ2-3, the full variable domain reads EAGVTQSPTHLIKTRGQQATLRCSPISGHTSVYWYQQALGLGLQFLLWYDEGEERNRGNFPPRFSGRQFPNYSSELNVNALELEDSALYLCASSLGGQDTQYFGPGTRLTVL.

V is TRBV2 and J is TRBJ1-6; D perhaps matches TRBD1 (5 bases). The CDR3 runs to 14 residues. V was trimmed by 5 bases and J by 9 bases, leaving 14 bases between them. The germline CDR1 and CDR2 sequences are SNHLY and FYNNEI. This chain's CDR3 is CASSLGQGSSPLHF. CDR3 nucleotides: TGTGCCAGCAGTCTAGGACAAGGAAGTTCACCCCTCCACTTT.

This clone was seen more than once but under ten times. The chain carries TRBV5-1 and TRBJ2-1, with TRBD2 matching over 9 bases. Germline V CDR1 and CDR2: SGHRS, YFSETQ. The CDR3 length is 15 residues. The J segment lost 5 bases and the V segment lost 5 bases, leaving 8 bases of the junction unmatched. CDR3 protein: CASRVELAGNNEQFF. The CDR3 nucleotides read TGCGCCAGCAGGGTAGAGCTAGCGGGAAACAATGAGCAGTTCTTC.

The chain carries TRBV4-1 and TRBJ1-6; D not resolved. Germline V gives CDR1 MGHRA, CDR2 YSYEKL. Trimming cost V 0 bases and J 7 bases, with 4 bases left between them. The CDR3 spans 13 residues. CDR3 protein: CASSQEANSPLHF. The CDR3 bases are TGCGCCAGCAGCCAAGAAGCGAATTCACCCCTCCACTTT.

This chain joins TRBV4-3 and TRBJ2-3, with D maybe TRBD2 (5 bases). Germline V gene sequence: CDR1 LGHNA, CDR2 YSLEER. The CDR3 runs to 16 residues. V was shortened by 0 bases and J by 2 bases, with 12 bases between the two germline ends. In nucleotides, the CDR3 is TGCGCCAGCAGCCAAGATAGGAGGACGGCCACAGATACGCAGTATTTT. Translated: CASSQDRRTATDTQYF.

This sequence joins TRBV2 and TRBJ2-3; no reliable D call. The CDR3 is made up of 14 amino acids. Trimming took off 4 bases at V and 0 bases at J, with 8 bases between the two ends. The germline gives CDR1 SNHLY, CDR2 FYNNEI. The DNA for the CDR3 is TGTGCCAGCAGTGTATCCACTAGCACAGATACGCAGTATTTT. Protein sequence: CASSVSTSTDTQYF. Filled out from reference TRBV2 and TRBJ2-3, the complete variable domain reads EPEVTQTPSHQVTQMGQEVILRCVPISNHLYFYWYRQILGQKVEFLVSFYNNEISEKSEIFDDQFSVERPDGSNFTLKIRSTKLEDSAMYFCASSVSTSTDTQYFGPGTRLTVL.

The chain recombines TRBV6-2 or TRBV6-3 with TRBJ2-1; D is unclear. With 0 bases removed from V and 4 bases from J, the gap between germline ends came to 7 bases. The CDR3 extends over 14 amino acids. CDR1 and CDR2 (germline): MNHEY, SVGEGT. In DNA form, the CDR3 reads TGTGCCAGCAGTTACTCGTCCCCTTACAATGAGCAGTTCTTC. This gives the protein CASSYSSPYNEQFF.

The rearrangement uses TRBV19 and TRBJ1-4; D possibly corresponds to TRBD1 (6 bases). The CDR3 loop spans 18 amino acids. The germline V and J ends were trimmed by 5 bases and 0 bases, with 19 bases remaining between them. Germline CDR1 reads LNHDA; CDR2 reads SQIVND (reference sequence). CDR3: CASSLQTGTLATNEKLFF. CDR3 DNA: TGTGCCAGTAGTTTACAAACCGGGACACTTGCAACTAATGAAAAACTGTTTTTT.

The chain carries TRBV4-1 and TRBJ1-5, with a tentative D call TRBD1 (5 bases). Germline V CDR1 and CDR2: MGHRA, YSYEKL. The CDR3 sequence is 16 residues long. V lost 0 bases, J lost 1 base, and 10 bases lay in between. The CDR3 here is CASSQDMSGSNQPQHF. The CDR3 DNA is TGCGCCAGCAGCCAAGATATGTCAGGGAGCAATCAGCCCCAGCATTTT.

This clone was picked up one time. The CDR3 region has the DNA TGTGCCAGCAGCTCCGGCGGGCTGAATGAAGCTTTCTTT. As protein: CASSSGGLNEAFF. The rearrangement links TRBV11-3 to TRBJ1-1; D uncertain. The CDR3 totals 13 residues. With 4 bases removed from V and 7 bases from J, the gap between germline ends came to 13 bases. Germline loops: CDR1 SGHNT, CDR2 YENEEA.

This clone was recorded a few times. The J gene is TRBJ2-1, the V gene TRBV12-3 or TRBV12-4; TRBD2 agrees at 13 bases. V gave up 7 bases and J gave up 13 bases; unmatched junction bases: 7. The CDR3 loop spans 13 amino acids. DNA for the CDR3: TGTGCCAGCACTCGGACTAGCGGGGGTATTCAGTTCTTC. It codes for CASTRTSGGIQFF.

J is TRBJ1-2 and V is TRBV7-9; TRBD1 matches at 10 bases. The V segment lost 0 bases and the J segment 6 bases; nucleotides outside the gene matches: 10. This CDR3 is built from 17 residues. Germline V gene data show CDR1 as SEHNR and CDR2 as FQNEAQ (reference sequence). The CDR3 protein is CASSLAMTGGAEDGYTF. In nucleotides, the CDR3 is TGTGCCAGCAGCTTAGCAATGACAGGGGGCGCTGAGGATGGCTACACCTTC.

The CDR3 nucleotides read TGTGCCAGCAGCATCTCCGGGACATGGGCTGAAGCTTTCTTT. Translation: CASSISGTWAEAFF. The V and J genes are TRBV7-2 and TRBJ1-1, with D possibly matching TRBD1 (6 bases). CDR1 and CDR2 from the germline V gene are SGHTA and FQGNSA. This CDR3 spans 14 amino acids. Deletions cut 5 bases from V and 6 bases from J, with 16 bases between.

The genes are TRBV29-1 and TRBJ1-2; D uncertain. From germline, CDR1 is SQVTM and CDR2 ANQGSEA. The CDR3 has 13 residues. Trimming took 6 bases from V and 3 from J, leaving 14 bases between them. The CDR3 is CSVPREGDYGYTF. The CDR3 DNA reads TGCAGCGTCCCAAGGGAGGGAGACTATGGCTACACCTTC.

This sequence joins TRBV25-1 and TRBJ1-2; TRBD1 is a possible D gene (5 bases). Germline CDR1 reads MGHDK; CDR2 reads SYGVNS. V dropped 4 bases and J dropped 4 bases, with 19 bases sitting between them. This CDR3 has 16 amino acids. CDR3 amino acids: CASSASPGEVGYGYTF. The CDR3 region has the DNA TGTGCCAGCAGTGCCTCTCCGGGGGAGGTGGGCTATGGCTACACCTTC.

This chain uses TRBV18 with TRBJ1-1; no clear D gene. The V gene lost 5 bases and the J gene lost 1 base, with 8 bases spanning the gap. In germline, CDR1 is KGHSH, CDR2 LQKENI. This CDR3 is 13 amino acids long. The CDR3: CASSSNGNTEAFF. The CDR3 coding sequence is TGTGCCAGCTCATCGAACGGGAACACTGAAGCTTTCTTT.

The genes are TRBV4-2 and TRBJ1-5, with D unresolved. Germline V gene sequence: CDR1 LGHNA, CDR2 YNFKEQ. Between the trimmed V and J ends, which lost 4 bases and 2 bases, there was a span of 9 bases. The CDR3 contains 14 residues. CDR3 in DNA: TGTGCCAGCAGCCCTAAGCGGGGCAATCAGCCCCAGCATTTT. It is translated as CASSPKRGNQPQHF.

V is TRBV20-1 and J is TRBJ2-7, with D perhaps matching TRBD2 (6 bases). Per the germline V gene, CDR1 is DFQATT and CDR2 is SNEGSKA (reference sequence). The CDR3 has 11 residues. Between the trimmed V and J ends, which lost 5 bases and 3 bases, there was a span of 8 bases. The CDR3 here is CSAPGDYEQYF. For the CDR3, the DNA is TGCAGTGCTCCGGGGGACTACGAGCAGTACTTC.

The rearrangement joins TRBV2 to TRBJ2-4; possible D gene TRBD1, 6 bases. This CDR3 contains 17 residues. CDR1 is SNHLY, CDR2 FYNNEI, per germline. V dropped 6 bases and J dropped 0 bases, with 18 bases sitting between them. The CDR3 sequence is CASRNRDTIGAKNIQYF. The DNA for the CDR3 is TGTGCCAGCAGGAACCGGGACACAATTGGAGCCAAAAACATTCAGTACTTC.

The V and J genes are TRBV28 and TRBJ1-2, with 9 bases fitting TRBD1. Germline lookup yields CDR1 MDHEN and CDR2 SYDVKM. With 5 bases clipped from V and 4 bases from J, the junction kept 2 bases outside the gene matches. This CDR3 spans 13 amino acids. Here the CDR3 reads CASSDRGSYGYTF. The CDR3 nucleotides are TGTGCCAGCAGTGACAGGGGGAGCTATGGCTACACCTTC.

CDR3: CASTKPGQTREQYF. The DNA of the CDR3 is TGTGCCAGCACCAAACCGGGACAAACGCGCGAGCAGTACTTC. This sequence joins TRBV6-5 and TRBJ2-7; maybe TRBD1 (6 bases). The germline CDR1 and CDR2 sequences are MNHEY and SVGAGI. Trimming took 7 bases from V and 6 from J, leaving 19 bases between them. This CDR3 region has 14 residues.

The rearrangement links TRBV7-9 to TRBJ2-7, with 7 positions matching TRBD1. The V gene's germline CDR1 is SEHNR and CDR2 FQNEAQ (reference sequence). Losses at the gene ends were 1 base for V and 5 bases for J; bases not matched to a gene: 8. The CDR3 has 15 amino acids. The CDR3 spells CASSLGDRGHDEQYF. DNA of the CDR3: TGTGCCAGCAGCTTAGGGGACAGAGGTCACGACGAGCAGTACTTC.

This clone was counted a few times. The CDR3 DNA reads TGTGCCAGCAGACGAGGCCCTGAAGCTTTCTTT. Translating it yields CASRRGPEAFF. The chain is built from TRBV12-3 or TRBV12-4 and TRBJ1-1; D gene unclear. Trimming removed 6 bases from V and 6 bases from J, with 8 bases in between. This CDR3 is 11 amino acids long.